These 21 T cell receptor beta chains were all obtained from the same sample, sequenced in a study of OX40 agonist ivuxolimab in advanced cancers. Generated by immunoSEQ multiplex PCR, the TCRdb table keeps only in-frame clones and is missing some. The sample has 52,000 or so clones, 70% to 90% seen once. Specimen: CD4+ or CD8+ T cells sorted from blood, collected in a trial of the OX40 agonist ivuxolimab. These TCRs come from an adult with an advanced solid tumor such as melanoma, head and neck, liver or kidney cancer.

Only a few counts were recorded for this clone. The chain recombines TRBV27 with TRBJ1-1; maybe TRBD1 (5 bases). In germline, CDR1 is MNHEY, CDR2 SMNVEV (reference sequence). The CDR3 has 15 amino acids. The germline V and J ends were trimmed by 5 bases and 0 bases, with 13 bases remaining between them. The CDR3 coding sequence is TGTGCCAGCAGTCCCCGACAGCTTTTGAACACTGAAGCTTTCTTT. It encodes CASSPRQLLNTEAFF.

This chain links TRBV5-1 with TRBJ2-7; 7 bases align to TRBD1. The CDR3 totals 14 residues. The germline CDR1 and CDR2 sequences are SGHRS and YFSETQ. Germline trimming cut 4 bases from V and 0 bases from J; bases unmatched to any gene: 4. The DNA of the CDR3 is TGCGCCAGCAGCGGGGGACAGAGCTCCTACGAGCAGTACTTC. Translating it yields CASSGGQSSYEQYF. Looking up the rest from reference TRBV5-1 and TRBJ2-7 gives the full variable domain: KAGVTQTPRYLIKTRGQQVTLSCSPISGHRSVSWYQQTPGQGLQFLFEYFSETQRNKGNFPGRFSGRQFSNSRSEMNVSTLELGDSALYLCASSGGQSSYEQYFGPGTRLTVT.

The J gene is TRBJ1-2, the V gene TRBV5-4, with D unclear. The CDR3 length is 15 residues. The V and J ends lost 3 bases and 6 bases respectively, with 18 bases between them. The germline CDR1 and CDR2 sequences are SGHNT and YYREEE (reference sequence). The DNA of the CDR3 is TGTGCCAGCAGCTCCGTTAGGGTATCATCCGATGGCTACACCTTC. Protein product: CASSSVRVSSDGYTF.

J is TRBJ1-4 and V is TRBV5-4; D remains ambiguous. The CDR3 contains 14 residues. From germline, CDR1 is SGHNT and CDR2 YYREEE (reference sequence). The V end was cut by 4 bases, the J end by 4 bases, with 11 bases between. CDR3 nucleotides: TGTGCCAGCAGCCGAGGGAAGCATAATGAAAAACTGTTTTTT. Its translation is CASSRGKHNEKLFF.

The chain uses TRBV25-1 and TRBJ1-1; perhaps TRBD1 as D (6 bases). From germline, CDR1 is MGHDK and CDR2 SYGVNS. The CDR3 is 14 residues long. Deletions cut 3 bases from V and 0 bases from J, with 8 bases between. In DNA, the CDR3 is TGTGCCAGCAGTGACGGACAGTTGAACACTGAAGCTTTCTTT. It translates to CASSDGQLNTEAFF.

The CDR3 DNA follows: TGTGCCATCAGAATAGCAGTGAACACAGATACGCAGTATTTT. Translating gives CAIRIAVNTDTQYF. This rearrangement joins TRBV10-3 to TRBJ2-3; D unresolved. This CDR3 spans 14 amino acids. Germline V lookup: CDR1 ENHRY, CDR2 SYGVKD. The V end was cut by 6 bases, the J end by 2 bases, with 12 bases between.

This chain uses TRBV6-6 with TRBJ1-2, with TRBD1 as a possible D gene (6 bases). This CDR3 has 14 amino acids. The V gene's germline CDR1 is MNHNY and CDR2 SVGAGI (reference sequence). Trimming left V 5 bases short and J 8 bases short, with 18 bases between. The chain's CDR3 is CASSPGTSYGGYTF. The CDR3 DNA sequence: TGTGCCAGCAGTCCTGGGACATCCTACGGAGGCTACACCTTC.

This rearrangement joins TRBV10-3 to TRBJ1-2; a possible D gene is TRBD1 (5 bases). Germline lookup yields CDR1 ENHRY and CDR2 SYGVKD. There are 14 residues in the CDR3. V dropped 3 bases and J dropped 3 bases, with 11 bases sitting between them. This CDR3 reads CAISDGRVYYGYTF. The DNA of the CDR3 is TGTGCCATCAGTGATGGCAGGGTCTACTATGGCTACACCTTC.

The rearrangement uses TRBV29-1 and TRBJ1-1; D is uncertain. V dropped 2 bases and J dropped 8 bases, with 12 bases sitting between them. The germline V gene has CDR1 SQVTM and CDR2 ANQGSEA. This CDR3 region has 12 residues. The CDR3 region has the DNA TGCAGCGTTGAACCGACGATGTTAGAAGCTTTCTTT. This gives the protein CSVEPTMLEAFF.

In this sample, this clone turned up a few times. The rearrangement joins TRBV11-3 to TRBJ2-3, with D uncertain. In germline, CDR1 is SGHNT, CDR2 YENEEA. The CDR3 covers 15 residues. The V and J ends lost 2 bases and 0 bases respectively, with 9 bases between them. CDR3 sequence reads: CASSLMGTSTDTQYF. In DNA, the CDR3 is TGTGCCAGCAGCTTAATGGGCACCAGCACAGATACGCAGTATTTT. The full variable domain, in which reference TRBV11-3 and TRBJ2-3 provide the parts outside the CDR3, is EAGVVQSPRYKIIEKKQPVAFWCNPISGHNTLYWYLQNLGQGPELLIRYENEEAVDDSQLPKDRFSAERLKGVDSTLKIQPAELGDSAVYLCASSLMGTSTDTQYFGPGTRLTVL.

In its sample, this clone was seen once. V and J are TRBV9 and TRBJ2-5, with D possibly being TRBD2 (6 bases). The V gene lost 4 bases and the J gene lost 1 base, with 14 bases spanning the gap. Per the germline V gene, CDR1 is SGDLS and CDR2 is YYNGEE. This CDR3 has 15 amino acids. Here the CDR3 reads CASSNLRDFQETQYF. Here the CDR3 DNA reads TGTGCCAGCAGCAACCTCCGGGACTTCCAAGAGACCCAGTACTTC. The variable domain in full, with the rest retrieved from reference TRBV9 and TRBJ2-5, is DSGVTQTPKHLITATGQRVTLRCSPRSGDLSVYWYQQSLDQGLQFLIQYYNGEERAKGNILERFSAQQFPDLHSELNLSSLELGDSALYFCASSNLRDFQETQYFGPGTRLLVL.

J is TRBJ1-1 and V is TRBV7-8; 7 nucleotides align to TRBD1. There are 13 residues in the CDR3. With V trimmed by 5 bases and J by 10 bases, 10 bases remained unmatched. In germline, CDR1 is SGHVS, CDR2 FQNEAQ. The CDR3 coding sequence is TGTGCCAGCAGCGCGGGACAGAGGGGAGTAGCTTTCTTT. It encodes CASSAGQRGVAFF. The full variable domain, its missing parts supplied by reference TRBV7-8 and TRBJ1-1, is GAGVSQSPRYKVAKRGQDVALRCDPISGHVSLFWYQQALGQGPEFLTYFQNEAQLDKSGLPSDRFFAERPEGSVSTLKIQRTQQEDSAVYLCASSAGQRGVAFFGQGTRLTVV.

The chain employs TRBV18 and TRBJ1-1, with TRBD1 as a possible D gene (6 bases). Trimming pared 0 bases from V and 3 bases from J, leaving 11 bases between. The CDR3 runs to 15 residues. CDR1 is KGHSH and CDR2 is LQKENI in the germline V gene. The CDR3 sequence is CASSPPGGGDTEAFF. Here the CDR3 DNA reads TGTGCCAGCTCACCACCTGGAGGGGGGGACACTGAAGCTTTCTTT.

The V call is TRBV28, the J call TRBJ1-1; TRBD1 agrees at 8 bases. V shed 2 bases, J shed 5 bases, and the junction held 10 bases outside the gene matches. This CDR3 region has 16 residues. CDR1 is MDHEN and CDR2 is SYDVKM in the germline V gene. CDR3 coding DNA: TGTGCCAGCAGTTTACATGGAGCTGGACAGGGAACTGAAGCTTTCTTT. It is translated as CASSLHGAGQGTEAFF. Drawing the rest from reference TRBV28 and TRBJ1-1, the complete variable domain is DVKVTQSSRYLVKRTGEKVFLECVQDMDHENMFWYRQDPGLGLRLIYFSYDVKMKEKGDIPEGYSVSREKKERFSLILESASTNQTSMYLCASSLHGAGQGTEAFFGQGTRLTVV.

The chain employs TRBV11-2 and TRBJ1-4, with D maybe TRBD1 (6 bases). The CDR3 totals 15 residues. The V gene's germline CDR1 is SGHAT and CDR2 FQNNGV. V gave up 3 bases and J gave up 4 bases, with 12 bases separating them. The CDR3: CASSFVGGVNEKLFF. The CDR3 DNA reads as TGTGCCAGCAGCTTCGTAGGGGGTGTTAATGAAAAACTGTTTTTT.

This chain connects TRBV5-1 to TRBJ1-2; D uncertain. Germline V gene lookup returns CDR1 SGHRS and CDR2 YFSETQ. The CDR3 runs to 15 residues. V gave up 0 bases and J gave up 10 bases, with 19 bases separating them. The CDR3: CASSLDGRTAGDYTF. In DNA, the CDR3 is TGCGCCAGCAGCTTGGACGGGCGGACCGCAGGTGACTACACCTTC. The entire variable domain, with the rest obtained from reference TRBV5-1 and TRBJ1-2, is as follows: KAGVTQTPRYLIKTRGQQVTLSCSPISGHRSVSWYQQTPGQGLQFLFEYFSETQRNKGNFPGRFSGRQFSNSRSEMNVSTLELGDSALYLCASSLDGRTAGDYTFGSGTRLTVV.

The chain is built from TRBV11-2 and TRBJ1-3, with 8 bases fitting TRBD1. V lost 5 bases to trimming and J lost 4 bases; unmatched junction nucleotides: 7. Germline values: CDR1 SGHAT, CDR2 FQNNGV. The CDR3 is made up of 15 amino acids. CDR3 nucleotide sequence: TGTGCCAGCAGCCCGGGACAGGTCTACGGAAACACCATATATTTT. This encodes CASSPGQVYGNTIYF.

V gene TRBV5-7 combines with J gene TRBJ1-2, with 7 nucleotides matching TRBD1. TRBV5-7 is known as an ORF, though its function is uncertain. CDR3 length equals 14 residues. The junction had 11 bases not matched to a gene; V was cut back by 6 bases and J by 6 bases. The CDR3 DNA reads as TGTGCCAGCACCTCGCGGAGGGGGCCCGATGGCTACACCTTC. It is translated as CASTSRRGPDGYTF.

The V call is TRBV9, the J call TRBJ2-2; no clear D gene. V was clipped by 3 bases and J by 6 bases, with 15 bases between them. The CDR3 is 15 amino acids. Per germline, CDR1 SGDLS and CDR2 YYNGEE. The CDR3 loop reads CASSALDGLPGELFF. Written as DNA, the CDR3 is TGTGCCAGCAGCGCCTTGGATGGGCTACCCGGGGAGCTGTTTTTT. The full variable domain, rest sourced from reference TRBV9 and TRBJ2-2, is DSGVTQTPKHLITATGQRVTLRCSPRSGDLSVYWYQQSLDQGLQFLIQYYNGEERAKGNILERFSAQQFPDLHSELNLSSLELGDSALYFCASSALDGLPGELFFGEGSRLTVL.

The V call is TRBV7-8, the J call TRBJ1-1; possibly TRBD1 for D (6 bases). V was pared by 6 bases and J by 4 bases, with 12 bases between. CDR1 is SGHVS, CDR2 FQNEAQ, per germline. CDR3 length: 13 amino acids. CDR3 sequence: CASRGTPGTEAFF. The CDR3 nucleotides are TGTGCCAGCAGGGGGACACCCGGCACTGAAGCTTTCTTT.

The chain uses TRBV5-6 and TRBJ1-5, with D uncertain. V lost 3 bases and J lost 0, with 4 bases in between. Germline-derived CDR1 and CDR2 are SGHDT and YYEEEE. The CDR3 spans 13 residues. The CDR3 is CASSSYSNQPQHF. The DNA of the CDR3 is TGTGCCAGCAGCTCTTATAGCAATCAGCCCCAGCATTTT.